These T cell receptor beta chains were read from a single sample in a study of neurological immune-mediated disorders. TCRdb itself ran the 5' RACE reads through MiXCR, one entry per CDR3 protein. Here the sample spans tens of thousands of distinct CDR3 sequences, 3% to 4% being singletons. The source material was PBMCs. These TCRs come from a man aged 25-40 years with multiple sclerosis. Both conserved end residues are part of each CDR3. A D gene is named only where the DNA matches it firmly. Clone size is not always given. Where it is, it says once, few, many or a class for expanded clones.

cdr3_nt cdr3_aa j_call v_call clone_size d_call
TGTGCCACAGGCGGGGGGCGACAGGAGACCCAGTACTTC CATGGGRQETQYF TRBJ2-5 TRBV10-3 many TRBD2
TGTGCCAGCAGCTACAGGGGCCTCCAAGAGACCCAGTACTTC CASSYRGLQETQYF TRBJ2-5 TRBV7-9 many TRBD1
TGTGCCAGCAGTTTGCCGGGAGGGCCCCTCCACTTT CASSLPGGPLHF TRBJ1-6 TRBV27 many NA
TGTGCCAGCAGTAAAACAGATACGCAGTATTTT CASSKTDTQYF TRBJ2-3 TRBV12-3/TRBV12-4 many NA
TGCGCCAGCAGTTGGCGGAATGAAGCTTTCTTT CASSWRNEAFF TRBJ1-1 TRBV5-1 many NA
TGCGCCAGCAGCTTGGAGGCAGGGGCGGGAAGCTACACCTTC CASSLEAGAGSYTF TRBJ1-2 TRBV5-1 many NA
TGCAGTGCCCTTGGACAGGGGGCGAACCCCAATCAGCCCCAGCATTTT CSALGQGANPNQPQHF TRBJ1-5 TRBV20-1 many TRBD1
TGTGCCAGCAGCTTAGAGGGGTTTTCAACTACTAACTATGGCTACACCTTC CASSLEGFSTTNYGYTF TRBJ1-2 TRBV7-2 few NA
TGTGCCAGCAGCTTAAGGGCAGGTTACACCGGGGAGCTGTTTTTT CASSLRAGYTGELFF TRBJ2-2 TRBV7-6 NA NA
TGTGCCACCAGCAGCAGGGGGTCCGGCTACACCTTC CATSSRGSGYTF TRBJ1-2 TRBV15 few TRBD1
TGTGCCAGCGGGGGGACAGGGTACACCGGGGAGCTGTTTTTT CASGGTGYTGELFF TRBJ2-2 TRBV6-5 NA TRBD1
TGCGCCAGCAGCCCCCGGGACTCAGGGGATACGCAGTATTTT CASSPRDSGDTQYF TRBJ2-3 TRBV5-1 many NA
TGCAGTGTTGGCGGAACTAATGAAAAACTGTTTTTT CSVGGTNEKLFF TRBJ1-4 TRBV20-1 many NA
TGTGCCAGCAGTGATCACGGGACAGTTACTGAAGCTTTCTTT CASSDHGTVTEAFF TRBJ1-1 TRBV25-1 NA TRBD1
TGTGCCAGCAAAGGAGTCGGGGGGTCATACAATGAGCAGTTCTTC CASKGVGGSYNEQFF TRBJ2-1 TRBV6-6 many TRBD2
TGTGCCAGCAGTTGGAGGGGATCCCAGAATTTT CASSWRGSQNF TRBJ1-5 TRBV12-3/TRBV12-4 many NA
TGCAGTGCTAGTTGGGGACAGGCCTCCTACGAGCAGTACTTC CSASWGQASYEQYF TRBJ2-7 TRBV20-1 many TRBD1
TGTGCCAGCAGTGAAAGCGGGGGGGCCACAGATACGCAGTATTTT CASSESGGATDTQYF TRBJ2-3 TRBV6-4 many TRBD2
TGTGCCAGCAGCCAAACGATGAACTATGGCTACACCTTC CASSQTMNYGYTF TRBJ1-2 TRBV5-6 many NA
TGTGCCAGCAGCTTCCGAAAGGGGAACGAGCAGTACTTC CASSFRKGNEQYF TRBJ2-7 TRBV11-2 few NA
TGTGCCAGCAAAGGGGACCTCTACGAGCAGTACTTC CASKGDLYEQYF TRBJ2-7 TRBV12-3/TRBV12-4 many NA
TGCGCCAGCAGCTCGGGGACCTCTGGGGCCAACGTCCTGACTTTC CASSSGTSGANVLTF TRBJ2-6 TRBV5-1 many NA
TGTGCCAGCAATGGGGACTTGAACACTGAAGCTTTCTTT CASNGDLNTEAFF TRBJ1-1 TRBV9 many NA